This TCR beta chain was documented in a study of OX40 agonist ivuxolimab in advanced cancers. This clone was counted between two and nine times. This CDR3 contains 17 residues. Germline V gives CDR1 SEHNR, CDR2 FQNEAQ (reference sequence). Trimming took 4 bases from V and 2 from J; bases not matched to a gene: 11. Profiling relied on immunoSEQ multiplex PCR, and the TCRdb table lists in-frame clones only, not all of them. The sample lists some 19,000 clones, around two thirds occurring once. The sequencing here drew on CD4+ or CD8+ T cells sorted from blood, taken in a trial of the OX40 agonist ivuxolimab. The chain is built from TRBV7-9 and TRBJ2-3, with 8 bases that match TRBD2. This TCR derives from an adult with an advanced solid tumor such as melanoma, head and neck, liver or kidney cancer. CDR3 in amino acids: CASSSLLAGPYTDTQYF. Written as DNA, the CDR3 is TGTGCCAGCAGCTCACTTCTAGCGGGTCCGTACACAGATACGCAGTATTTT.